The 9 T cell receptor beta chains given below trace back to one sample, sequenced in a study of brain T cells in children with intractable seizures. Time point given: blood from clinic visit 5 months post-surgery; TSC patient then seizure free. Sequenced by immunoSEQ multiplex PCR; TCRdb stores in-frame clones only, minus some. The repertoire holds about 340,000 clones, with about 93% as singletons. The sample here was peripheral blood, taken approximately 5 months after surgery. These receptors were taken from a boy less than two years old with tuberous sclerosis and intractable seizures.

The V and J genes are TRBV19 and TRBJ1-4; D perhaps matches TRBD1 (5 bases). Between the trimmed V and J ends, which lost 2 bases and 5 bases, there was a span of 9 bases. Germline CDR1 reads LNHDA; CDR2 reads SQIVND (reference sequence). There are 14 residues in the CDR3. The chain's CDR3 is CASSIRDANEKLFF. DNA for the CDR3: TGTGCCAGTAGTATACGGGACGCGAATGAAAAACTGTTTTTT.

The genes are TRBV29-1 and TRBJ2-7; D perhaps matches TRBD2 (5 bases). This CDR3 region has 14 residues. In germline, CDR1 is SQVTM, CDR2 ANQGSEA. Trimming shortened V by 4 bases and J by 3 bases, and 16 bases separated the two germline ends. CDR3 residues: CSVALRRADYEQYF. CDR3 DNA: TGCAGCGTTGCCCTTCGGCGGGCAGACTACGAGCAGTACTTC.

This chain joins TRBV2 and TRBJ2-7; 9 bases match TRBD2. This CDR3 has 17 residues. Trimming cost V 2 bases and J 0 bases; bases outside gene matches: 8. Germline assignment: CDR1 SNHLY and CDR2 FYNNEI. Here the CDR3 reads CASSELWLAGTSYEQYF. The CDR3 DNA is TGTGCCAGCAGTGAATTGTGGCTAGCGGGGACCTCCTACGAGCAGTACTTC.

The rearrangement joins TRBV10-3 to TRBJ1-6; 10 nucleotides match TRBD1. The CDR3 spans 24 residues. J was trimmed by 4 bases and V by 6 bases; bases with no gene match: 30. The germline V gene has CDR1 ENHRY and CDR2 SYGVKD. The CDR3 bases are TGTGCCATCAGAGAATCGCAGAGTCAATCACCGGAATTGTGGGGACAGGGGTATAATTCACCCCTCCACTTT. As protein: CAIRESQSQSPELWGQGYNSPLHF.

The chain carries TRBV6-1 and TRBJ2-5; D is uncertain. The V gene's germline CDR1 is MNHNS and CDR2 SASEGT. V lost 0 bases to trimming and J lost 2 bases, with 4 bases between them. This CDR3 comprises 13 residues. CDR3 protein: CASSEAGQETQYF. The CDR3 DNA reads TGTGCCAGCAGTGAAGCCGGACAAGAGACCCAGTACTTC.

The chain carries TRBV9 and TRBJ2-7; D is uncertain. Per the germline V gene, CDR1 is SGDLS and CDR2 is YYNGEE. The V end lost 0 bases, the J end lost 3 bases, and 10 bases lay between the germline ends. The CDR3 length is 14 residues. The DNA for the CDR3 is TGTGCCAGCAGCGTAGGAAAGGTAGGCTACGAGCAGTACTTC. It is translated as CASSVGKVGYEQYF.

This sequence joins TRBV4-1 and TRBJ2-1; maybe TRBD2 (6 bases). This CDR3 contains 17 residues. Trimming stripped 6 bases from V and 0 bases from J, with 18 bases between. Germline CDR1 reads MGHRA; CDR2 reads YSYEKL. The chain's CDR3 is CASRRFPGLHSYNEQFF. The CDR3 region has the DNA TGCGCCAGCAGACGTTTTCCGGGACTTCACTCCTACAATGAGCAGTTCTTC.

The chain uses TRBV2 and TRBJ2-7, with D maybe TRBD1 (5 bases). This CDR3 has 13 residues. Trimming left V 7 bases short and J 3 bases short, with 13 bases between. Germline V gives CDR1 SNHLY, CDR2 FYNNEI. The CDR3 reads CASNSQGLYEQYF. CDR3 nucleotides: TGTGCCAGCAATAGTCAGGGCCTCTACGAGCAGTACTTC.

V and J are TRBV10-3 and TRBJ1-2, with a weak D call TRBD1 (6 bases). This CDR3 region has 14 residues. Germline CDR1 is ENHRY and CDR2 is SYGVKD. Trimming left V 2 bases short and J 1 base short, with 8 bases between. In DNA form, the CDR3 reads TGTGCCATCAGTGAGACAGGGAATAACTATGGCTACACCTTC. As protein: CAISETGNNYGYTF.